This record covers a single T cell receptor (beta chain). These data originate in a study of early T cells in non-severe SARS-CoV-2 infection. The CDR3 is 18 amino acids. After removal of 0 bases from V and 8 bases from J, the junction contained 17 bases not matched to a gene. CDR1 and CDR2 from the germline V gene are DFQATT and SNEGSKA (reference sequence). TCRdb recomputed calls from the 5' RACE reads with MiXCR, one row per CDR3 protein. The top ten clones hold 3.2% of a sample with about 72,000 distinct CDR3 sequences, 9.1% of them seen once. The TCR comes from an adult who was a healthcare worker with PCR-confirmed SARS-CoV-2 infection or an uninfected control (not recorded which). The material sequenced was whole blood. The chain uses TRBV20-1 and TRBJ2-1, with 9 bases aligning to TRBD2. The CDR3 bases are TGCAGTGCTAGAGATCGCATTTGGGGTAGCGGGAGTAGCGATGAGCAGTTCTTC. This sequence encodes CSARDRIWGSGSSDEQFF.